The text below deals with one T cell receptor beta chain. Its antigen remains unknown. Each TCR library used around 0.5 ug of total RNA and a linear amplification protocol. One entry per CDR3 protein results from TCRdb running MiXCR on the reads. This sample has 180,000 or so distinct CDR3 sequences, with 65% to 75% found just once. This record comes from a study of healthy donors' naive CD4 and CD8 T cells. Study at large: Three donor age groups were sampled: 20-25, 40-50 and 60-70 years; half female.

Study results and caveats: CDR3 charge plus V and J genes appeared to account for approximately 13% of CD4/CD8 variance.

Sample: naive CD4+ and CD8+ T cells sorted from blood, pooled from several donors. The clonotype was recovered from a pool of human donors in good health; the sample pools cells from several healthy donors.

The CDR3 region has the DNA TGCAGCGCTGACCCCCGGGGCAATGAGCAGTTCTTC. The encoded protein is CSADPRGNEQFF. The gene calls are TRBV29-1 and TRBJ2-1; weak D call: TRBD2 (5 bases). Deletions cut 7 bases from V and 6 bases from J, with 13 bases between. Looked up from germline, CDR1 is SQVTM and CDR2 is ANQGSEA. The CDR3 loop spans 12 amino acids.